The next 15 T cell receptor beta chains were all read from a single sample in a study of cytomegalovirus exposure and HLA in healthy donors. Method: immunoSEQ multiplex PCR; TCRdb's copy keeps in-frame clones and lacks some. In the table there are roughly 260,000 clones, around 91% of which are singletons. The specimen was PBMCs. These receptors were taken from a woman between 18 and 30 years old in good health and CMV-seronegative.

V usage is TRBV13 and J usage is TRBJ1-6; D is possibly TRBD1 (5 bases). CDR1 and CDR2 (germline): PRHDT, FYEKMQ (reference sequence). Trimming took off 5 bases at V and 7 bases at J, with 12 bases between the two ends. CDR3 size: 14 residues. The CDR3 sequence is CASSPRTPNSPLHF. Written as DNA, the CDR3 is TGTGCCAGCAGCCCCCGGACACCCAATTCACCCCTCCACTTT. The variable domain in full, with the rest retrieved from reference TRBV13 and TRBJ1-6, is AAGVIQSPRHLIKEKRETATLKCYPIPRHDTVYWYQQGPGQDPQFLISFYEKMQSDKGSIPDRFSAQQFSDYHSELNMSSLELGDSALYFCASSPRTPNSPLHFGNGTRLTVT.

The J gene is TRBJ1-1, the V gene TRBV7-9, with 7 bases that match TRBD1. Germline CDR1 reads SEHNR; CDR2 reads FQNEAQ (reference sequence). V trimming: 5 bases; J trimming: 0 bases; junction bases outside the gene matches: 3. The CDR3 consists of 14 residues. The CDR3, as DNA: TGTGCCAGCAGCCAGGGACAGATGAACACTGAAGCTTTCTTT. As protein: CASSQGQMNTEAFF. The variable domain in full, completed from reference TRBV7-9 and TRBJ1-1, reads DTGVSQNPRHKITKRGQNVTFRCDPISEHNRLYWYRQTLGQGPEFLTYFQNEAQLEKSRLLSDRFSAERPKGSFSTLEIQRTEQGDSAMYLCASSQGQMNTEAFFGQGTRLTVV.

This chain connects TRBV14 to TRBJ1-3, with 9 bases fitting TRBD1. Germline CDR1 is SGHDN and CDR2 is FVKESK. J was trimmed by 6 bases and V by 5 bases; bases with no gene match: 5. This CDR3 has 14 residues. The CDR3 protein is CASSYRGLLNTIYF. CDR3 bases: TGTGCCAGCAGCTACAGGGGGCTCCTAAACACCATATATTTT.

V and J are TRBV27 and TRBJ2-1; 8 bases are shared with TRBD2. The germline V gene encodes CDR1 MNHEY and CDR2 SMNVEV (reference sequence). With V trimmed by 6 bases and J by 0 bases, 4 bases remained unmatched. The CDR3 has 15 residues. This chain's CDR3 is CASRTGTSSYNEQFF. The DNA of the CDR3 is TGTGCCAGCAGGACCGGGACTAGCTCCTACAATGAGCAGTTCTTC.

This clone was seen a handful of times. The rearrangement uses TRBV2 and TRBJ2-7, with D possibly TRBD2 on 5 matching bases. The CDR3 length is 13 residues. The germline V gene encodes CDR1 SNHLY and CDR2 FYNNEI. V lost 1 base and J 5 bases, leaving 9 bases between the germline ends. The CDR3 protein is CASSEGARDEQYV. The CDR3 DNA reads TGTGCCAGCAGTGAAGGGGCGCGGGACGAGCAGTACGTC.

The chain joins TRBV5-1 to TRBJ2-1, with 8 nucleotides matching TRBD1. CDR1 and CDR2 (germline): SGHRS, YFSETQ. CDR3 length: 18 residues. V was clipped by 2 bases and J by 6 bases; unmatched bases: 16. CDR3 sequence reads: CASSLNPLGTGNANEQFF. The CDR3 region has the DNA TGCGCCAGCAGCTTAAATCCCCTAGGGACAGGTAACGCCAATGAGCAGTTCTTC.

V and J are TRBV27 and TRBJ1-1; unclear D gene. V lost 3 bases, J lost 7 bases, and 6 bases lay in between. Germline V gene data show CDR1 as MNHEY and CDR2 as SMNVEV (reference sequence). The CDR3 extends over 11 amino acids. CDR3 loop: CASSFGSEAFF. In nucleotides, the CDR3 is TGTGCCAGCAGTTTTGGCAGTGAAGCTTTCTTT.

V is TRBV27 and J is TRBJ1-6; TRBD1 is a possible D gene (5 bases). Germline CDR1 reads MNHEY; CDR2 reads SMNVEV (reference sequence). The length of the CDR3 is 12 residues. V was clipped by 7 bases and J by 8 bases, with 9 bases between them. The CDR3 sequence is CASNDRDSPLHF. The CDR3 DNA reads TGTGCCAGCAACGACAGAGATTCACCCCTCCACTTT.

The chain employs TRBV2 and TRBJ1-1, with 7 bases lining up with TRBD1. The germline gives CDR1 SNHLY, CDR2 FYNNEI. There are 14 residues in the CDR3. Unmatched junction bases numbered 4, after V lost 1 base and J lost 5 bases. The CDR3 region has the DNA TGTGCCAGCAGTGAAGATCAGGGGGGAACTGAAGCTTTCTTT. Encoded protein: CASSEDQGGTEAFF.

The chain uses TRBV30 and TRBJ2-7; 7 bases map to TRBD1. With 3 bases clipped from V and 1 base from J, the junction kept 12 bases outside the gene matches. Germline V CDR1 and CDR2: GTSNPN, SVGIG (reference sequence). The CDR3 runs to 16 residues. Here the CDR3 reads CAWRRIPGTESYEQYF. The DNA of the CDR3 is TGTGCCTGGAGAAGGATCCCCGGGACAGAATCCTACGAGCAGTACTTC.

CDR3 in amino acids: CASSNQRGYEQFF. The CDR3 DNA follows: TGTGCCAGCAGTAACCAAAGGGGGTATGAGCAGTTCTTC. The chain combines TRBV2 with TRBJ2-1, with a tentative D call TRBD1 (6 bases). V lost 5 bases and J 8 bases, leaving 13 bases between the germline ends. This CDR3 is built from 13 residues. Germline loops: CDR1 SNHLY, CDR2 FYNNEI.

The chain joins TRBV7-8 to TRBJ1-1; D is ambiguous. V shed 3 bases and J shed 4 bases, with 9 bases lying between them. CDR1 is SGHVS, CDR2 FQNEAQ, per germline. This CDR3 has 13 amino acids. The CDR3 DNA sequence: TGTGCCAGCAGCTTGAGGGCGGGCACTGAAGCTTTCTTT. Translation gives CASSLRAGTEAFF.

This clone appeared a few times. The gene calls are TRBV6-1 and TRBJ1-5; D not resolved. Trimming stripped 10 bases from V and 3 bases from J, with 10 bases between. The CDR3 has 12 amino acids. Germline loops: CDR1 MNHNS, CDR2 SASEGT. The DNA of the CDR3 is TGTGCCACGAGGGTCAACAATCAGCCCCAGCATTTT. As protein: CATRVNNQPQHF.

V is TRBV9 and J is TRBJ2-1, with D tentatively TRBD2 (5 bases). V dropped 0 bases and J dropped 1 base, with 11 bases sitting between them. Germline values: CDR1 SGDLS, CDR2 YYNGEE. This CDR3 is built from 16 residues. The CDR3 DNA reads as TGTGCCAGCAGCGTAGGAGCGGCCCCATCCTACAATGAGCAGTTCTTC. This gives the protein CASSVGAAPSYNEQFF.

The chain carries TRBV29-1 and TRBJ2-1; the match to TRBD2 covers 11 bases. The trim removed 4 bases at V and 10 bases at J, leaving 9 bases unmatched. Looked up from germline, CDR1 is SQVTM and CDR2 is ANQGSEA. CDR3 length equals 14 residues. The CDR3 sequence is CSVVQRLAGTEQFF. DNA of the CDR3: TGCAGCGTTGTACAGAGACTAGCGGGGACGGAGCAGTTCTTC.